Sequencing of this TCR beta chain was carried out in a study of regulatory T cells in long-lasting Graves disease. Regarding time point: newly diagnosed GD, antithyroid drugs for less than 3 months. TCR sequences were obtained from RNA taken from PBMCs. Researchers made TCR beta libraries by using iRepertoire HTBI primers and running Arm-PCR on CDR3 regions. One entry per CDR3 protein results from TCRdb running MiXCR on the multiplex PCR reads. Among 400,000 to 500,000 distinct CDR3 sequences listed, around 15% were seen once. The table lists this clonotype with many counts. The same data also contributed to another study, on T cells in Graves' hyperthyroidism and ophthalmopathy. That paper states: Ophthalmopathy was identified by the model a median about six months ahead of onset.

The sequencing used peripheral blood mononuclear cells (PBMCs), collected at new diagnosis, from a patient treated with antithyroid drugs. The receptor's source is a woman aged 45-65 years with Graves disease.

The CDR3 here is CASSLLDIHEQFF. The DNA of the CDR3 is TGTGCCAGCAGCCTTCTGGACATCCATGAGCAGTTCTTC. The chain combines TRBV7-9 with TRBJ2-1; TRBD1 might be the D (5 bases). V was pared by 5 bases and J by 8 bases, with 13 bases between. The CDR3 length is 13 residues. Germline V gene sequence: CDR1 SEHNR, CDR2 FQNEAQ (reference sequence).